This T cell receptor beta chain is drawn from a study of blood T cell repertoires in COVID-19. The authors' processing: Estimated nucleated cell counts came from reference gene primer amplification. Using immunoSEQ multiplex PCR, the repertoire was profiled, and TCRdb retains in-frame clones only, with some absent. That table supplies the V and J calls and clone size; D and trimming were determined from the DNA. The sample contains around 88,000 clones, 65% to 85% of which appear only once. This clone was picked up one time. CDR1 is MDHEN, CDR2 SYDVKM, per germline. The CDR3 consists of 15 residues. V shed 6 bases and J shed 6 bases, with 20 bases lying between them.

This clonotype originated in a woman aged 80 or over with acute or convalescent COVID-19. The specimen was peripheral blood. The V and J genes are TRBV28 and TRBJ1-1; possibly TRBD1 for D (5 bases). As DNA, the CDR3 is TGTGCCAGCAGCCGACCCGGGGGAAGTAGAGCTGAAGCTTTCTTT. Translating gives CASSRPGGSRAEAFF.